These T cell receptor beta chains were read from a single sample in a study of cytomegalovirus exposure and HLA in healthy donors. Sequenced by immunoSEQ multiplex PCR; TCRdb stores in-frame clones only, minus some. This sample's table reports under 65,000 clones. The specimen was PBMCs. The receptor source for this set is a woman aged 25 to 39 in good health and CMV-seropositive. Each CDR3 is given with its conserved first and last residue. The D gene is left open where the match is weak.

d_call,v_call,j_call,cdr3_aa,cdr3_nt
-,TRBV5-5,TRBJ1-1,CASTLTGNTEAFF,TGTGCCAGCACCCTAACTGGGAACACTGAAGCTTTCTTT
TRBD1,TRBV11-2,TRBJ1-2,CASSPQPGQGAYGYTF,TGTGCCAGCAGCCCTCAACCGGGACAGGGGGCATATGGCTACACCTTC
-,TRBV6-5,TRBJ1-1,CASSYNGGPNTEAFF,TGTGCCAGCAGTTATAACGGGGGGCCGAACACTGAAGCTTTCTTT
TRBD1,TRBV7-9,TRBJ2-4,CASSLTGGAKNIQYF,TGTGCCAGCAGCTTGACAGGGGGGGCCAAAAACATTCAGTACTTC
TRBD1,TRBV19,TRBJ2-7,CASSTGGTGRVQYF,TGTGCCAGTAGTACAGGGGGGACAGGGCGGGTGCAGTACTTC
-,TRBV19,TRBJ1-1,CASSIDGMNTEAFF,TGTGCCAGTAGTATAGACGGGATGAACACTGAAGCTTTCTTT
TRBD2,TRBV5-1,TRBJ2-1,CASSPGLVVYHEQFF,TGCGCCAGCAGCCCCGGACTAGTGGTTTATCATGAGCAGTTCTTC
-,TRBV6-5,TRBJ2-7,CASTSGLGAYEQYF,TGTGCCAGCACCTCGGGACTCGGCGCCTACGAGCAGTACTTC
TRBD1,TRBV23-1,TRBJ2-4,CASTRSRQGDIQYF,TGCGCCAGCACCCGCTCGAGACAGGGGGACATTCAGTACTTC
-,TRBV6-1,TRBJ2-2,CASRIGQNTGELFF,TGTGCCAGCAGGATCGGACAGAACACCGGGGAGCTGTTTTTT
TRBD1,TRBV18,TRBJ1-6,CASSPTGTGRSPLHF,TGTGCCAGCTCACCAACCGGGACAGGAAGATCACCCCTCCACTTT
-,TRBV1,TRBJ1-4,CTSSQAPQTGTGDNEKLFF,TGCACCAGCAGCCAAGCACCACAAACCGGGACAGGGGACAATGAAAAACTGTTTTTT
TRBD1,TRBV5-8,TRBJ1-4,CASSHRGTGYEKLFF,TGTGCCAGCAGCCACCGGGGGACAGGGTATGAAAAACTGTTTTTT
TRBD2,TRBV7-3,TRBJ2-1,CASSLAGADNEQFF,TGTGCCAGCAGCTTAGCGGGAGCGGACAATGAGCAGTTCTTC
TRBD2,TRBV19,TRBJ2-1,CASSALLMLAGGGFRNEQFF,TGTGCCAGTAGTGCACTCCTCATGCTAGCGGGAGGAGGTTTTCGGAATGAGCAGTTCTTC
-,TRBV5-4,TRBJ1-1,CASSWGREFTEAFF,TGTGCCAGCAGCTGGGGTCGGGAATTTACTGAAGCTTTCTTT
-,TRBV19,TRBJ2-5,CASSIPADGEETQYF,TGTGCCAGTAGTATACCCGCCGACGGGGAAGAGACCCAGTACTTC
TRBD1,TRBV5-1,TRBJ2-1,CASSLYGRGRVNEQFF,TGCGCCAGCAGCTTGTATGGCAGGGGGCGCGTCAATGAGCAGTTCTTC
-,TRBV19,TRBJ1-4,CASSDRGTNEKLFF,TGTGCCAGTAGTGACCGGGGAACTAATGAAAAACTGTTTTTT
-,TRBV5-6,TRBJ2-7,CASSLGTGPYEQYF,TGTGCCAGCAGCTTGGGTACAGGACCCTACGAGCAGTACTTC
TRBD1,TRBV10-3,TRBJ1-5,CAISELGTGANQPQHF,TGTGCCATCAGTGAGTTGGGGACAGGGGCTAATCAGCCCCAGCATTTT
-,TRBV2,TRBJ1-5,CASSQQGSNQPQHF,TGTGCCAGCAGTCAGCAGGGGAGCAATCAGCCCCAGCATTTT
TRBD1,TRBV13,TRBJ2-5,CASSARGTGGETQYF,TGTGCCAGCAGCGCTAGAGGGACAGGGGGGGAGACCCAGTACTTC
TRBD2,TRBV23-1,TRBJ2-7,CASNQTGRQTSGREYEQYF,TGCGCCAGCAATCAAACTGGGAGACAAACTAGCGGGAGAGAATACGAGCAGTACTTC
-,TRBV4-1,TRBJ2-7,CASSQEGGEQYF,TGCGCCAGCAGCCAAGAGGGGGGCGAGCAGTACTTC
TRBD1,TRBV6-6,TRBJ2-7,CASRPGTGVSEQYF,TGTGCCAGCAGACCCGGGACAGGGGTGAGCGAGCAGTACTTC
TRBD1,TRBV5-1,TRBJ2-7,CASSTGTVNEQYF,TGCGCCAGCAGCACCGGGACAGTTAACGAGCAGTACTTC
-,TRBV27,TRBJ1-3,CASGNGRTIYF,TGTGCCAGCGGGAATGGGAGGACCATATATTTT